This TCR beta chain was identified in a study of T cells in Graves' hyperthyroidism and ophthalmopathy. General observations from the study: Blood also showed most of the thyroid clonotypes that were expanded above 0.001.

Authors of the study amplified TCR beta CDR3 regions from RNA transcripts. The HTBI set primed first-round TCR CDR3 RT-PCR. Each CDR3 protein is one row after TCRdb ran MiXCR on the multiplex PCR reads. This table holds roughly 840,000 distinct CDR3 sequences, roughly 40% found once. The CDR3 is 16 amino acids. Trimming stripped 5 bases from V and 0 bases from J, with 16 bases between. CDR1 and CDR2 (germline): MGHDK, SYGVNS. This clonotype was observed a few times. Antigen specificity is unknown. Graves' hyperthyroidism was deemed stable absent ophthalmopathy progression within 18 months. Clinical symptoms, serum thyroxine and TRAb, thyroid ultrasound and orbital computed tomography together formed the diagnostic basis.

What was sequenced was blood. The source is a man aged 18-30 years with Graves' hyperthyroidism. V gene TRBV25-1 combines with J gene TRBJ1-2, with no clear D. The CDR3 sequence is CASSSGPSPTNYGYTF. The CDR3 DNA reads TGTGCCAGCAGTTCCGGACCGAGCCCCACTAACTATGGCTACACCTTC.